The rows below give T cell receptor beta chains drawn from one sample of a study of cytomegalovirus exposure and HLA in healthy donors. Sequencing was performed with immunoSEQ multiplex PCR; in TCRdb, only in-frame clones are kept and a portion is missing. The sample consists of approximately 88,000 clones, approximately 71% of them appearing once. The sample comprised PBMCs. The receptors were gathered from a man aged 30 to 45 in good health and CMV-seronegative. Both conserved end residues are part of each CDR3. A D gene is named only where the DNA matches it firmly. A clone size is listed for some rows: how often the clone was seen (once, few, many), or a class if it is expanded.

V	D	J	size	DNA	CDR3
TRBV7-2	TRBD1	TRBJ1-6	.	TGTGCCAGCAGCTTAGACAGGGGTAATTCACCCCTCCACTTT	CASSLDRGNSPLHF
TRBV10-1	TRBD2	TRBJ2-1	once	TGCGCCAGCAGTGAGTCGGGACTAGGGGTGTTCTTC	CASSESGLGVFF
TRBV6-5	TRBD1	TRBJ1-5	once	TGTGCCAGCAGTTACTCAGGGGGCGCCGGGCAGCCCCAGCATTTT	CASSYSGGAGQPQHF
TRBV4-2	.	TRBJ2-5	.	TGTGCCAGCAGCGCAACAGGGTACCAAGAGACCCAGTACTTC	CASSATGYQETQYF
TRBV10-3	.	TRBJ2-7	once	TGTGCCATCAGTGCCACAGGGTTAGGCGAGCAGTACTTC	CAISATGLGEQYF
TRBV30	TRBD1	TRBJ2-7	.	TGTGCCTGGTCACCCCACAGGGGCGAGCAGTACTTC	CAWSPHRGEQYF
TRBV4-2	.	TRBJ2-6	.	TGTGCCAGCAGCCAAGGTGGGCGACAGGGACTCGCCAACGTCCTGACTTTC	CASSQGGRQGLANVLTF
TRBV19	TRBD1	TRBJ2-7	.	TGTGCCAGTAGTAGTAGGCAGGGGGCTATGACCTACGAGCAGTACTTC	CASSSRQGAMTYEQYF
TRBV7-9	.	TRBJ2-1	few	TGTGCCAGCAGCTTAGGTTCCGGCAATGAGCAGTTCTTC	CASSLGSGNEQFF
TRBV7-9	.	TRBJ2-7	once	TGTGCCAGCAGCTACCAGTTATCCTACGAGCAGTACTTC	CASSYQLSYEQYF
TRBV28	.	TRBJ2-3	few	TGTGCCAGCAGTTTATCTCACGGGATCTCAAGCACAGATACGCAGTATTTT	CASSLSHGISSTDTQYF
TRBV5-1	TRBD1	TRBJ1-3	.	TGCGCCAGCAGCTCCTCCGGGACAGGTGGTGGAAACACCATATATTTT	CASSSSGTGGGNTIYF
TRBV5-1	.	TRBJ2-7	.	TGCTTTAGCAAGCAGAAGACGGCATACGAGCAGTACTTC	CFSKQKTAYEQYF
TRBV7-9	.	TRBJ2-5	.	TGTTCCAGCAGCACCCTCGCGGCCCAGTACTTC	CSSSTLAAQYF
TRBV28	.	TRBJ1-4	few	TGTGCCAGCAGTTTATCCTTTTTGAGACAGTCCCACAGTAGTGCTAATGAAAAACTGTTTTTT	CASSLSFLRQSHSSANEKLFF
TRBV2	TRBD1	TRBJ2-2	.	TGTGCCAGCAGTGAAGGACAGGGCGGCACCGGGGAGCTGTTTTTT	CASSEGQGGTGELFF
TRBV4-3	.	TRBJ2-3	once	TGCGCCAGCAGCCAAGACCCAAAACGGGGAAGAACAGATACGCAGTATTTT	CASSQDPKRGRTDTQYF
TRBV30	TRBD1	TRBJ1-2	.	TGTGCCTGGAAAAACAGGGGCTATGGCTACACCTTC	CAWKNRGYGYTF
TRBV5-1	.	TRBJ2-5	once	TGCGCCAGCAGCCCTGGGGGGTCAGGGATCCAAGAGACCCAGTACTTC	CASSPGGSGIQETQYF
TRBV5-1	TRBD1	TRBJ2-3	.	TGCGCCAGCAGACATAGTACATCGGGACAGGCCACAGATACGCAGTATTTT	CASRHSTSGQATDTQYF
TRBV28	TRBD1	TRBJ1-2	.	TGTGGGACAGGGGGTGACTATGGCTACACCTTC	CGTGGDYGYTF
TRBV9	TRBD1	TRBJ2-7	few	TGTGCCAGCAGCGTAGAGGAGGGGACAGGGGGCTTTGAGCAGTACTTC	CASSVEEGTGGFEQYF
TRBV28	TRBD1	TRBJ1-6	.	TGTGCCAGCAGTTTACCGACAGGGGCTAATTCACCCCTCCACTTT	CASSLPTGANSPLHF
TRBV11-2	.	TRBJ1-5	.	TGTGCCAGCAGCTTAGGCTCCGGCAGGGCCCAGCCCCAGCATTTT	CASSLGSGRAQPQHF
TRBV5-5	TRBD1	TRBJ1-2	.	TGTGCCAGCAGCTTGGGTGCAGGGGGTTCTGTTTATGGCTACACCTTC	CASSLGAGGSVYGYTF
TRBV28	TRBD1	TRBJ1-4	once	TGTGCCAGCAGTCCCGGGACAGGGGTGGCTAATGAAAAACTGTTTTTT	CASSPGTGVANEKLFF
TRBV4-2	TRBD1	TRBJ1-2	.	TGTGCCAGCAGCCTGACGGGACAGGGGAACTATGGCTACACCTTC	CASSLTGQGNYGYTF
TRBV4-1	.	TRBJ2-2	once	TGCGCCAGCAGCCATACGGGCGGGGAGCTGTTTTTT	CASSHTGGELFF
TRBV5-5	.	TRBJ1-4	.	TGTGCCAGCAGCTTGGCCTTTCAAGGAGGAGAAAAACTGTTTTTT	CASSLAFQGGEKLFF
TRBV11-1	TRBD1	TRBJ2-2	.	TGTGCCAGCAGCGCCGGGGGACAGGGGCTCATCGCCACCGGGGAGCTGTTTTTT	CASSAGGQGLIATGELFF
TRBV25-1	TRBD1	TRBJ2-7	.	TGTGCCAGCAGTGGGACAGGGATCTACGAGCAGTACTTC	CASSGTGIYEQYF
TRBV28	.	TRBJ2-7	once	TGTGCCAGCAGTCTCGCCGACTTCTACGAGCAGTACTTC	CASSLADFYEQYF
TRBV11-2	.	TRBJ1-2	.	TGTGCCAGCAGCTTATCAGGGGCGGGCTACACCTTC	CASSLSGAGYTF
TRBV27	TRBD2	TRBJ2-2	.	TGTGCCAGCAGAGGACTAGCGGGGGTAAATACCGGGGAGCTGTTTTTT	CASRGLAGVNTGELFF
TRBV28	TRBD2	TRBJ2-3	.	TGTGCCAGCAGCCGAACCCTAGCGGGAGTTGCAGATACGCAGTATTTT	CASSRTLAGVADTQYF
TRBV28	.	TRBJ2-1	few	TGTGCCAGCAGTTTTTTTGGCGGCATGGGTATGGATGAGCAGTTCTTC	CASSFFGGMGMDEQFF
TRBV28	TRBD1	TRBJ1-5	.	TGTGCCAGCAGTTTAAGGGACAGATCCAATCAGCCCCAGCATTTT	CASSLRDRSNQPQHF
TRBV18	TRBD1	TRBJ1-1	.	TGTGCCAGCTCACCACCGTGGGACAGCGCTAACACTGAAGCTTTCTTT	CASSPPWDSANTEAFF
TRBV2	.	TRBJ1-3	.	TGTGCCAGCAGTCAACAGGGCCCTAACTCTGGAAACACCATATATTTT	CASSQQGPNSGNTIYF
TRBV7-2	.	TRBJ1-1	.	TGTGCCAGCAGCGACTCGCGGAACACTGAAGCTTTCTTT	CASSDSRNTEAFF
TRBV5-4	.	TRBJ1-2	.	TGTGCCAGCAGCTTGGCCCAAGGACAGTACGCGACTAACTATGGCTACACCTTC	CASSLAQGQYATNYGYTF
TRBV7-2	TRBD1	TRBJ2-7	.	TGTGCCAGCAGTCTGACAGGGGGCTACTCCTACGAGCAGTACTTC	CASSLTGGYSYEQYF
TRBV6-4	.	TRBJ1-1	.	TGTGCCAGCAGAGCCACCTACCTGAGCACTGAAGCTTTCTTT	CASRATYLSTEAFF
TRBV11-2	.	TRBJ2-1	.	TGTGCCAGCAGCTTAGGGCTAGCCAATGAGCAGTTCTTC	CASSLGLANEQFF
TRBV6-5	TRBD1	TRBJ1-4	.	TGTGCCAGCAGTTACTCGACAGGGCGTGATGAAAAACTGTTTTTT	CASSYSTGRDEKLFF
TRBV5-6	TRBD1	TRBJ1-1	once	TGTGCCAGCAGCTTACAGGGGATAGAGGGTTTCTTT	CASSLQGIEGFF
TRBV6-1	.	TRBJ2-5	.	TGTGCCAGCAGCGCGCCGACAGGACTCCAAGAGACCCAGTACTTC	CASSAPTGLQETQYF
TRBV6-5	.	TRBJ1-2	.	TGTGCCAGCAGTTACGACAGATTTGGCTATGGCTACACCTTC	CASSYDRFGYGYTF
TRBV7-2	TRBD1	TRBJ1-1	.	TGTGCCAGCAGCTTAGCTAGGACAGGAATGACTTTCTTT	CASSLARTGMTFF